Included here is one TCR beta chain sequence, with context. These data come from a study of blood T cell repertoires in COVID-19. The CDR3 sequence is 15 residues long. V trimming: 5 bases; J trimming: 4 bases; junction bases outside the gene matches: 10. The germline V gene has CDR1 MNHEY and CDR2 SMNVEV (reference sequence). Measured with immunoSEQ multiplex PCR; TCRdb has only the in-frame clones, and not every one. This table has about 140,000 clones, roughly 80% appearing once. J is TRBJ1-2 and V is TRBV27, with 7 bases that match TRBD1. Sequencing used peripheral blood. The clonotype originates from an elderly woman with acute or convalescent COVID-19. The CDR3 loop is CASSKKGDSSYGYTF. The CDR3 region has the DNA TGTGCCAGCAGTAAGAAAGGGGACAGTTCCTATGGCTACACCTTC.